The sequence of this T cell receptor beta chain was determined in a study of T cell changes during pregnancy in multiple sclerosis. The CDR3 has 16 residues. Looked up from germline, CDR1 is SGDLS and CDR2 is YYNGEE. Trimming at V came to 4 bases and at J to 6 bases, leaving 13 bases not matched to a gene. The method was immunoSEQ multiplex PCR; TCRdb's version includes in-frame clones alone and lacks a portion of them. The sample gives some 27,000 clones, about 88% of which show up once; roughly 0.79% is in the top ten. This TCR was recovered from a female donor with multiple sclerosis, enrolled in a pregnancy study. The sample was CD4+ T cells from peripheral blood mononuclear cells, taken in the second trimester of pregnancy. The gene calls are TRBV9 and TRBJ2-3, with TRBD2 matching 8 bases. Here the CDR3 reads CASSSRGSGVGDTQYF. The CDR3 DNA sequence: TGTGCCAGCAGCTCCCGGGGTAGCGGGGTTGGGGATACGCAGTATTTT.